This T cell receptor (beta chain) stems from a study of T cell changes during pregnancy in multiple sclerosis. CDR1 and CDR2 from the germline V gene are MNHEY and SMNVEV (reference sequence). The CDR3 spans 13 residues. V was clipped by 5 bases and J by 0 bases, with 7 bases between them. Data came from immunoSEQ multiplex PCR; TCRdb stores just in-frame clones and leaves some out. The sample lists some 99,000 clones, 92% seen once, with approximately 2.4% in the top ten. This chain links TRBV27 with TRBJ1-1; D unresolved. The source is a female donor in good health, enrolled as a control in a pregnancy study. The sequencing here drew on peripheral blood, taken after pregnancy. The CDR3 protein is CASSLLVNTEAFF. CDR3 DNA sequence: TGTGCCAGCAGTCTACTAGTGAACACTGAAGCTTTCTTT.